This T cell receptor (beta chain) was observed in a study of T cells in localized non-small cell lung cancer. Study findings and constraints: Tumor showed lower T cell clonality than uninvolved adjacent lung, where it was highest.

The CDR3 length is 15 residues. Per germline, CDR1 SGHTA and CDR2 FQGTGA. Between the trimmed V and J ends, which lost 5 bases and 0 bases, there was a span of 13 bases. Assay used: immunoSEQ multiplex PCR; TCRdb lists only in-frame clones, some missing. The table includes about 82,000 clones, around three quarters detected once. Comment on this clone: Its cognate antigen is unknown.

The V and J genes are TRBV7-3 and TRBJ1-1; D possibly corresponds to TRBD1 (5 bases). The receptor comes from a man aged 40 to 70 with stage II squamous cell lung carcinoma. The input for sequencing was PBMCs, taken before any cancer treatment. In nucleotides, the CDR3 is TGTGCCAGCAGCCGAGAGGGACTGATGAACACTGAAGCTTTCTTT. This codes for CASSREGLMNTEAFF.